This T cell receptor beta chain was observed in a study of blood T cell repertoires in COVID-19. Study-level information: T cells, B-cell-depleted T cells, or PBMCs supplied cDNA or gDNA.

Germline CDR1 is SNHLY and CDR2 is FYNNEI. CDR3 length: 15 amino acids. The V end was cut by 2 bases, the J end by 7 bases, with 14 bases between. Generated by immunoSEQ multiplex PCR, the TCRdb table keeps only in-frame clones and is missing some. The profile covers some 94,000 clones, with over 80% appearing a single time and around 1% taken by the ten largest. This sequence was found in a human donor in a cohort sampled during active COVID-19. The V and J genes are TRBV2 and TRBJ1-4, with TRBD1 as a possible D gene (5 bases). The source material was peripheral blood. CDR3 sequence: CASSEIMGRREKLFF. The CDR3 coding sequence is TGTGCCAGCAGTGAAATAATGGGGCGGCGTGAAAAACTGTTTTTT.